This T cell receptor (beta chain) appears in the sequencing data of a study of T-cell reconstitution after alpha-beta-depleted transplantation in children. Concerning this clonotype itself: The antigen is not known.

Study-wide results and caveats: Several hundred graft clones that had expanded were reportedly the source of alpha-beta T cells about two months after transplant.

Germline CDR1 reads LGHNA; CDR2 reads YSLEER. V lost 3 bases and J lost 5; bases outside the gene matches: 4. The CDR3 runs 14 residues. The TCRbeta library was prepared with unique molecular identifiers. From the PCR reads, TCRdb called clonotypes with MiXCR, one entry per CDR3 protein. The sample has 180,000 or so distinct CDR3 sequences, roughly 6.3% seen once. The origin of this receptor is a girl less than two years old with combined immunodeficiency, due to receive a stem cell transplant. Here the sequenced sample was PBMCs, taken before TCRalphabeta/CD19-depleted stem cell transplant. The V call is TRBV4-3, the J call TRBJ1-1; 9 nucleotides match TRBD1. The CDR3 sequence is CASSQGQGITEAFF. CDR3 coding DNA: TGCGCCAGCAGCCAGGGACAGGGTATAACTGAAGCTTTCTTT.